The clone carrying this TCR beta chain was seen once. A much larger clone lies a single base off, so this may be a read error. The data originate from a study of T cells in Graves' hyperthyroidism and ophthalmopathy. Germline CDR1 and CDR2: GTSNPN and SVGIG (reference sequence). The length of the CDR3 is 15 residues. From RNA transcripts, TCR beta CDR3 regions were amplified. Carried out on the TCR CDR3, a first-round RT-PCR used the HTBI primer set. TCRdb passed the multiplex PCR reads through MiXCR, listing each CDR3 protein once. Here the sample spans 340,000 or so distinct CDR3 sequences, over 15% being singletons. These patients, aged 18 to 65, had recently diagnosed hyperthyroidism lasting under 2 months.

This clonotype originated in a man aged 25-40 years with Graves' hyperthyroidism. The chain has TRBV30 and TRBJ2-4, with unresolved D. The J call may be in error: the DNA end matches TRBJ2-1 better. The material sequenced was blood. CDR3 protein: CAWSVRVLLVNDQFF. As DNA, the CDR3 is TGTGCCTGGAGTGTACGGGTTTTGCTTGTCAATGATCAGTTCTTC.